This T cell receptor (beta chain) was recorded in a study of shared clonotypes between healthy human individuals. Trimming took 0 bases from V and 3 from J, leaving 11 bases between them. The germline gives CDR1 SGHDT, CDR2 YYEEEE. CDR3 length: 15 residues. Assay used: immunoSEQ multiplex PCR; TCRdb lists only in-frame clones, some missing. This table holds around 1,100,000 clones, 70% to 85% found once. The CD4+ fraction was divided into a CD45RA+ naive subset and a CD45RA-negative memory subset. On this clone itself: Its antigen is not known.

Study-wide results and caveats: Clonotypes shared by all four sorted-subset donors had higher generation probabilities than non-shared clonotypes. It was only blood that was sampled, and tissue repertoires likely differ.

The sequenced sample was memory CD4+ T cells from PBMCs. Specified subset: CD45RA-negative fraction. The clonotype originates from a man aged 18-30 years in good health. Some clones in this sample may be carry-over from other donors' samples. The rearrangement joins TRBV5-6 to TRBJ2-3; D gene ambiguous. The CDR3 sequence is CASSLARQTTDTQYF. The CDR3 region has the DNA TGTGCCAGCAGCTTGGCGCGGCAGACAACAGATACGCAGTATTTT.